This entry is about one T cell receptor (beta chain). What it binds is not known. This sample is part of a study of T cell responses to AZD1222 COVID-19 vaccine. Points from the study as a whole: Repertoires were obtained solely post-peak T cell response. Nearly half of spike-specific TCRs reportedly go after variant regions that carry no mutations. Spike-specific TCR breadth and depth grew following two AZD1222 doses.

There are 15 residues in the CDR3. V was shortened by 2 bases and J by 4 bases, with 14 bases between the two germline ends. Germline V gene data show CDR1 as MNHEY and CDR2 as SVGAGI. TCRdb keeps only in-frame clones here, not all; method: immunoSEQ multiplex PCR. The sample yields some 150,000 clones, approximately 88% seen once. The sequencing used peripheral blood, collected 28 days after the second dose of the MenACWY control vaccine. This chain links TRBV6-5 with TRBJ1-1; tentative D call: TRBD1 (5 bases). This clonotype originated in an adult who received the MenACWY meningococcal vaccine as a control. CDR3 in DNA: TGTGCCAGCAGTTACCGTGTGAGGGGTAGCACTGAAGCTTTCTTT. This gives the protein CASSYRVRGSTEAFF.